This TCR beta chain was sequenced during a study of identical twins (TCRdb year 2016). With respect to the entire study: TCR alpha and beta repertoires from monozygotic twins, unrelated adults of various ages and cord blood were deep-sequenced to test whether fetal clonotypes persist. To rule out contamination, the twin experiments were replicated at different times with different library preparation protocols.

The library was built by means of 5' RACE. TCRdb records Illumina HiSeq 2000 as the sequencer. A universal primer binding site was added through template switching, and the final cDNA carried a unique molecular identifier so that TCR cDNA molecules could be counted accurately. First-strand cDNA for TCR alpha and beta chains was synthesized from specific primers in the conserved constant-segment region. To control for contamination, each cDNA library was double barcoded with a SMART-Mk sample barcode plus Illumina barcodes. TruSeq adapter sequences along with Illumina sample barcodes were introduced in two successive PCR steps. The TCR alpha and beta cDNA libraries were sequenced on the Illumina HiSeq platform using custom primers. As for the authors' bioinformatics: Unique molecular identifiers were extracted from raw reads with MiGEC, and CDR3 positions were determined with MiXCR. Recombination models were inferred per individual with the repgenHMM and IGoR tools using an EM algorithm. Shared clonotypes were analyzed with the tcR package in R, and sharing was normalized by the product of cloneset sizes. To study raw recombination free of thymic and clonal selection effects, out-of-frame nonproductive sequences were analyzed. TCRdb handled the public reads itself, with Q25 trimming in fastp and clone calling in MiXCR, and kept productive beta chains. Every entry covers one CDR3 protein and lists the most common genes and DNA from its rows. The V and J calls reflect TCRdb's pipeline rather than the authors' work. The sample profile shows 450,000 or so distinct CDR3 sequences; approximately 15% of them were found once. The top ten constitute more than 0.5% of the sample.

A note on this clonotype: The clone's antigen remains unknown. Per-nucleotide qualities are absent, and no much larger clonotype sits a single base away.

Every donor in the study was a healthy Caucasian. The twin cohort comprised three pairs of female monozygotic twins, all aged roughly 18 to 30 years. Positive isolation kits from Invitrogen were used to isolate the CD4+ and CD8+ T cell populations. Study-wide conclusions, independent of this receptor: In monozygotic twins, out-of-frame TCR alpha sharing was systematically underestimated by recombination models, although the models agreed with sharing between unrelated individuals. Conclusions relied on cross-sectional statistical analysis, since the same donors could not be followed over many years. Abundant cord blood beta clonotypes carried fewer insertions; young adult naive repertoires showed a weaker similar trend, while memory repertoires showed none. Out-of-frame TCR alpha sequences shared between twins showed an excess of low generation-probability sequences compared with coincidental sharing between unrelated individuals. Zero-insertion analyses could be partly confounded by invariant T cells such as MAIT and iNKT, although diverse VJ usage argued against such confounding for most clonotypes. The excess sharing between twins in beta out-of-frame sequences was weaker because fewer shared sequences reduced the signal-to-noise ratio.

Counted from cysteine to phenylalanine, this CDR3 has 14 amino acids. Only the CDR3 DNA is retained, 42 bases long and in frame from the first base. CDR1 is given as SGHTA and CDR2 as FQGNSA, both from the germline V gene. Here V drops 3 bases and J drops 7 bases, and the junction holds 5 bases not matched to any gene. This same sample was also part of a study on yellow fever vaccine responses in identical twins. Looking at the second paper: The authors reported that the T cell response to vaccination in identical twins appeared partly convergent and partly personalized. The study precisely tracked vaccine-responding T cell clones in identical twins.

This receptor chain uses TRBV7-2 and TRBJ2-1, with 8 junctional bases fitting TRBD1. The sequence derives from a woman between 18 and 30 years old in good health. Sequenced material: CD4+ T cells sorted from blood. CDR3 region: CASSFDRGTNEQFF. The DNA is TGTGCCAGCAGCTTTGACAGGGGTACTAATGAGCAGTTCTTC.